The next 14 T cell receptor beta chains were all read from a single sample in a study of CD8+ T cells in alopecia areata. As the sequencing template, cDNA was produced by extracting RNA and reverse transcribing it. Produced via immunoSEQ multiplex PCR; TCRdb's table is partial and in-frame only. This table has roughly 200,000 clones, 63% appearing once. The sequenced sample was CD4+ T cells sorted from blood, obtained at week 0. The receptors derive from a human donor with alopecia areata.

The chain couples TRBV14 to TRBJ1-1; unclear D gene. The CDR3 loop spans 11 amino acids. CDR1 is SGHDN and CDR2 is FVKESK in the germline V gene. The V and J ends lost 7 bases and 2 bases respectively, with 5 bases between them. CDR3 loop: CASTDNTEAFF. CDR3 bases: TGTGCCAGCACCGACAACACTGAAGCTTTCTTT.

The chain uses TRBV14 and TRBJ2-7, with unresolved D. This CDR3 is built from 11 residues. V was cut by 3 bases and J by 2 bases, with 2 bases left in between. From germline, CDR1 is SGHDN and CDR2 FVKESK. The CDR3 DNA follows: TGTGCCAGCAGCCATGCCTACGAGCAGTACTTC. Protein product: CASSHAYEQYF.

The chain recombines TRBV7-9 with TRBJ1-5; possibly TRBD1 for D (6 bases). The CDR3 runs to 13 residues. Trimming stripped 5 bases from V and 2 bases from J, with 7 bases between. Per the germline V gene, CDR1 is SEHNR and CDR2 is FQNEAQ (reference sequence). CDR3 residues: CASSPGGNQPQHF. DNA of the CDR3: TGTGCCAGCAGCCCAGGGGGCAATCAGCCCCAGCATTTT.

The chain joins TRBV2 to TRBJ1-2; D unclear. Trimming pared 4 bases from V and 4 bases from J, leaving 10 bases between. The CDR3 runs 13 residues. CDR1 and CDR2 (germline): SNHLY, FYNNEI. The CDR3: CASSGQGIYGYTF. CDR3 coding DNA: TGTGCCAGCAGTGGTCAAGGAATCTATGGCTACACCTTC.

The chain is built from TRBV6-5 and TRBJ2-4, with a possible D match to TRBD2 (6 bases). V was shortened by 6 bases and J by 6 bases, with 15 bases between the two germline ends. Germline CDR1 is MNHEY and CDR2 is SVGAGI. The CDR3 spans 14 residues. CDR3 amino acids: CASRGGGVGNIQYF. The CDR3 bases are TGTGCCAGCAGGGGGGGAGGCGTTGGAAACATTCAGTACTTC.

This clone appeared a single time. The gene calls are TRBV20-1 and TRBJ2-6; no clear D. The CDR3 has 10 residues. Germline loops: CDR1 DFQATT, CDR2 SNEGSKA (reference sequence). With 5 bases removed from V and 4 bases from J, the gap between germline ends came to 0 bases. CDR3: CSAGANVLTF. The CDR3 DNA reads TGCAGTGCTGGGGCCAACGTCCTGACTTTC.

This clone was recorded once. J is TRBJ2-5 and V is TRBV30, with 7 bases fitting TRBD2. The CDR3 has 14 amino acids. Germline V lookup: CDR1 GTSNPN, CDR2 SVGIG (reference sequence). With 0 bases clipped from V and 3 bases from J, the junction kept 4 bases outside the gene matches. DNA for the CDR3: TGTGCCTGGAGTGTGGGGGGGACCAAAGAGACCCAGTACTTC. It translates to CAWSVGGTKETQYF.

The chain is built from TRBV18 and TRBJ2-7; a weak D match, TRBD2 (6 bases). Per the germline V gene, CDR1 is KGHSH and CDR2 is LQKENI. The CDR3 is made up of 14 amino acids. V shed 2 bases and J shed 0 bases, with 8 bases lying between them. The CDR3 sequence: CASSPKTSSYEQYF. In nucleotides, the CDR3 is TGTGCCAGCTCACCAAAGACTAGCTCCTACGAGCAGTACTTC. Looking up the rest from reference TRBV18 and TRBJ2-7 gives the full variable domain: NAGVMQNPRHLVRRRGQEARLRCSPMKGHSHVYWYRQLPEEGLKFMVYLQKENIIDESGMPKERFSAEFPKEGPSILRIQQVVRGDSAAYFCASSPKTSSYEQYFGPGTRLTVT.

In the case of this clone: Other nucleotide sequences from this sample produce the same CDR3. The chain couples TRBV30 to TRBJ1-5, with TRBD1 as a possible D gene (6 bases). CDR1 and CDR2 from the germline V gene are GTSNPN and SVGIG (reference sequence). V was shortened by 2 bases and J by 3 bases, with 8 bases between the two germline ends. This CDR3 contains 13 residues. The CDR3 loop reads CAWSPGVNQPQHF. CDR3 coding DNA: TGTGCCTGGAGTCCAGGGGTCAATCAGCCCCAGCATTTT.

A single count supports this clone. A junction end diverges from the germline sequence, so it may reflect a read error. The chain has TRBV6-6 and TRBJ1-4; 8 positions agree with TRBD1. The CDR3 is 12 residues long. Germline V gives CDR1 MNHNY, CDR2 SVGAGI (reference sequence). The CDR3 bases are TGTGCCAGCAGCGTTCTCGGGGACAGGCTCGATTTT. This sequence encodes CASSVLGDRLDF.

This clone was observed a handful of times. The rearrangement links TRBV7-2 to TRBJ2-6, with D uncertain. Per germline, CDR1 SGHTA and CDR2 FQGNSA. The CDR3 extends over 17 amino acids. The V and J ends lost 7 bases and 0 bases respectively, with 16 bases between them. The CDR3 sequence: CASTPFFAFSGANVLTF. The CDR3 nucleotides read TGTGCCAGCACCCCTTTCTTCGCGTTCTCTGGGGCCAACGTCCTGACTTTC.

The V and J genes are TRBV29-1 and TRBJ1-1; D is undetermined. The CDR3 contains 13 residues. V lost 0 bases and J 6 bases, leaving 11 bases between the germline ends. CDR1 and CDR2 (germline): SQVTM, ANQGSEA. The CDR3 loop reads CSVEDVVKAEAFF. The CDR3, as DNA: TGCAGCGTTGAAGATGTCGTAAAGGCTGAAGCTTTCTTT.

The V call is TRBV7-9, the J call TRBJ2-3; the D is unclear. The CDR3 extends over 12 amino acids. The germline V and J ends were trimmed by 7 bases and 8 bases, with 13 bases remaining between them. Germline CDR1 SEHNR, CDR2 FQNEAQ (reference sequence). The CDR3 DNA reads TGTGCCAGCACCCCGCAAGTGGGTACGCAGTATTTT. Protein sequence: CASTPQVGTQYF.

V gene TRBV7-2 combines with J gene TRBJ2-1; the match to TRBD2 covers 9 bases. J was trimmed by 16 bases and V by 5 bases; bases with no gene match: 21. The length of the CDR3 is 16 residues. Germline V gives CDR1 SGHTA, CDR2 FQGNSA. CDR3 nucleotide sequence: TGTGCCAGCAGCCCTCAGGGGCTAGCGGCGGGGGGGAAGGGATTCTTC. It codes for CASSPQGLAAGGKGFF. The complete variable domain, with remaining parts taken from reference TRBV7-2 and TRBJ2-1, reads GAGVSQSPSNKVTEKGKDVELRCDPISGHTALYWYRQSLGQGLEFLIYFQGNSAPDKSGLPSDRFSAERTGGSVSTLTIQRTQQEDSAVYLCASSPQGLAAGGKGFFGPGTRLTVL.